This T cell receptor beta chain is drawn from a study of T cell responses to AZD1222 COVID-19 vaccine (dated by TCRdb to 2020 to 2022). Describing the broader study: AZD1222 recipients whose second dose came at about 4 weeks and those whose second dose came at about 12 weeks were combined into one group, since spike-specific TCR depth and breadth did not differ between the two schedules. TCR sequencing was performed for roughly 240 trial participants, of whom about 200 were given two doses of AZD1222 and some 25 were given two doses of MenACWY control vaccine. Trial participants were enrolled by age into subgroups of 18-55, 56-69 and 70-plus years, and around 150, 29 and 61 TCR-sequenced participants, respectively, were included in these subgroups. Results and caveats for the whole study, not just this receptor: After two AZD1222 doses, spike-specific TCR breadth and depth were significantly higher than at day 0 and than in MenACWY recipients. Participants were mostly white British and included more females than males, and it was suggested by the authors that clonal diversity may have been underestimated. Because no day 14 peak-response samples were available, repertoires were characterized only after the peak T cell response. The 56-69-year group was small, and its depth increase did not reach significance, likely because of low power. Vaccine-associated CD4 TCRs spanned the whole spike protein, with dominant responses in regions 160-218 and 743-854. Conclusions about previously exposed vaccinees were limited because only six AZD1222 recipients were SARS-CoV-2 seropositive at baseline. Epitopes outside the regions mutated in the B.1.351 and B.1.1.7 variants were reportedly recognized by nearly half of the unique spike-specific TCRs.

The CDR3 regions of human TCRbeta chains were subjected to immunosequencing. The paper's processing steps were these. TCRs in the repertoires were matched against a reference library of SARS-CoV-2-specific TCRs that had been generated with the MIRA antigen-specificity platform. Breadth was defined as the fraction of unique TCRs that were SARS-CoV-2-associated, and depth was defined as the fraction of total T cells that were SARS-CoV-2-associated. Using the MIRA data, each spike-specific TCR was assigned both to the spike region to which the TCR was reactive and to a CD4 or CD8 class. Log10-transformed breadth and depth values were compared by one-way ANOVA with Sidak's multiple comparisons tests. Imported from immuneACCESS, the table was reduced by TCRdb to in-frame sequences with V and J called. These copies leave out some clones; in studies compared against another copy, an unresolved V gene accounts for under half, and the cause of the remainder is not known. V and J calls and clone size are given by that table; D and trimming were obtained from the DNA. For this sample the table gives 110,000 to 150,000 clones, of which 92% were detected only once. 1.5% to 2% of the sample is held by the ten biggest clonotypes.

Via the germline V gene (reference sequence), CDR1 is SGHKS and CDR2 YYEKEE. The CDR3 starts with the cysteine, ends with the phenylalanine, and has 14 residues. Of all the DNA, just the CDR3 is kept, 42 bases in frame from base 1. V loses 5 bases of germline sequence and J loses 6 bases, and the interval between the two ends is 14 bases. This clone was recorded a few times. The antigen it binds to is not known. The input lacks base qualities; no much larger clone sits a single base away. Interpreted using the paper, the time point label stands for: baseline before first vaccination. Vaccinee samples came from UK trials COV001 and COV002, including a single-blind randomized controlled phase 2/3 trial of AZD1222 (ChAdOx1 nCoV-19) in healthy adults. For TCRbeta chain sequencing, PBMC samples from trial participants were taken at day 0 and at day 28 after the second dose.

This specimen consisted of peripheral blood, obtained on day 0 of AZD1222 vaccination. The chain is assembled from TRBV5-5 and TRBJ1-4; possibly the D gene is TRBD1, per 5 matching bases. The clonotype comes from an adult in good health. Here the CDR3 is given as CASRLQEGHEKLFF. Read as DNA, the sequence is TGTGCCAGCAGATTACAGGAGGGCCATGAAAAACTGTTTTTT.